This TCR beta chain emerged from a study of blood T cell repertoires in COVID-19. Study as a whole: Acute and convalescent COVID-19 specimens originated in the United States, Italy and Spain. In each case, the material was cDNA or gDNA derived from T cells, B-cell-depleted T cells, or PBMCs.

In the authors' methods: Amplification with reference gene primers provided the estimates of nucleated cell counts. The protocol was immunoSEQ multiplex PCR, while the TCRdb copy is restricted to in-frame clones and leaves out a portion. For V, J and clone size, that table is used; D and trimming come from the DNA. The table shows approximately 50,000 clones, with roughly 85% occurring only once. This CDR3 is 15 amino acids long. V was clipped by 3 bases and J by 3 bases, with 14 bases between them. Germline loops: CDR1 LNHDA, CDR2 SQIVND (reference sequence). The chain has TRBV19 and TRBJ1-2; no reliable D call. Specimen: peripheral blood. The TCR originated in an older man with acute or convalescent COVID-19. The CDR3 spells CASSISAGIYYGYTF. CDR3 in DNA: TGTGCCAGTAGTATCTCGGCGGGAATTTACTATGGCTACACCTTC.